The present entry profiles one TCR beta chain with its context. The data were taken from a study of CD8 T cells in Susac syndrome. V was trimmed by 6 bases and J by 0 bases, leaving 14 bases between them. The CDR3 extends over 15 amino acids. The V gene's germline CDR1 is SGHTA and CDR2 FQGNSA. RNA totalling roughly 0.45 to 1 ug underwent reverse transcription with random hexamers. TCRdb redid the calling of the immunoSEQ multiplex PCR reads with MiXCR, one entry per CDR3 protein. The data show 150,000 to 190,000 distinct CDR3 sequences, with 85% to 95% seen just once and around 0.21% held by the top ten.

The sequencing input was CD8+ T cells from PBMCs. This clonotype was obtained from a human donor with multiple sclerosis. V gene TRBV7-2 combines with J gene TRBJ2-5; TRBD1 is a possible D gene (6 bases). The CDR3 protein is CASSPNRDHQETQYF. The CDR3 DNA follows: TGTGCCAGCAGTCCAAACAGGGATCACCAAGAGACCCAGTACTTC.